Presented here are 29 T cell receptor beta chains from one specimen sequenced in a study of T-cell memory formation after mild COVID-19. Each CDR3 protein gets one entry after TCRdb re-called the 5' RACE reads with MiXCR. The sample includes under 250,000 distinct CDR3 sequences, just over 15% seen only once; the top ten take more than 2%. The material sequenced was PBMCs or a T cell subset sorted from them (not recorded which). All receptors come from an adult woman who had mild COVID-19 (a few samples of this study predate the infection). Cell type and time point are not known.

V is TRBV20-1 and J is TRBJ2-3, with 9 positions matching TRBD2. CDR1 is DFQATT and CDR2 is SNEGSKA in the germline V gene (reference sequence). The CDR3 is 17 amino acids. The trim removed 0 bases at V and 2 bases at J, leaving 9 bases unmatched. The CDR3 reads CSARDSRRGGSTDTQYF. The DNA of the CDR3 is TGCAGTGCTAGAGACTCGAGGCGGGGGGGTTCCACAGATACGCAGTATTTT.

The table lists this clonotype with many counts. V is TRBV12-3 or TRBV12-4 and J is TRBJ1-5, with TRBD1 matching over 7 bases. The CDR3 consists of 14 residues. The junction had 3 bases not matched to a gene; V was cut back by 5 bases and J by 2 bases. The CDR3 nucleotides are TGTGCCAGCAGTCCAGGACAGGGCAATCAGCCCCAGCATTTT. Protein product: CASSPGQGNQPQHF.

This rearrangement joins TRBV6-6 to TRBJ1-5, with D tentatively TRBD1 (6 bases). Germline V gives CDR1 MNHNY, CDR2 SVGAGI (reference sequence). Trimming removed 5 bases from V and 7 bases from J, with 12 bases in between. The CDR3 has 13 residues. CDR3: CASSTGTSQPQHF. In nucleotides, the CDR3 is TGTGCCAGCAGTACCGGGACATCCCAGCCCCAGCATTTT.

V is TRBV9 and J is TRBJ1-2; 7 bases are a match to TRBD1. The germline V gene encodes CDR1 SGDLS and CDR2 YYNGEE. The CDR3 covers 15 residues. V was clipped by 0 bases and J by 1 base; unmatched bases: 3. The CDR3 sequence is CASSVENRGNYGYTF. The CDR3, as DNA: TGTGCCAGCAGCGTAGAGAACAGGGGTAACTATGGCTACACCTTC.

This clonotype was counted between two and nine times. V is TRBV5-5 and J is TRBJ2-5, with unresolved D. The CDR3 spans 15 residues. In germline, CDR1 is SGHKS, CDR2 YYEKEE (reference sequence). V was trimmed by 4 bases and J by 2 bases, leaving 15 bases between them. CDR3 sequence (DNA): TGTGCCAGCAGCCTTCCTGGACCGCGACAAGAGACCCAGTACTTC. This sequence encodes CASSLPGPRQETQYF.

Only a few counts were recorded for this clonotype. This chain joins TRBV9 and TRBJ2-2; 7 bases line up with TRBD1. The CDR3 totals 16 residues. V trimming: 4 bases; J trimming: 1 base; junction bases outside the gene matches: 7. Per the germline V gene, CDR1 is SGDLS and CDR2 is YYNGEE. Here the CDR3 DNA reads TGTGCCAGCAGCCCAAGGACAGGACAGAACACCGGGGAGCTGTTTTTT. This encodes CASSPRTGQNTGELFF.

There are many counts of this clonotype. The chain combines TRBV5-1 with TRBJ2-1, with no clear D. The V gene lost 1 base and the J gene lost 0 bases, with 5 bases spanning the gap. The CDR3 has 14 amino acids. The germline V gene encodes CDR1 SGHRS and CDR2 YFSETQ. The CDR3 DNA reads TGCGCCAGCAGCTTGACCAGCTCCTACAATGAGCAGTTCTTC. Translating it yields CASSLTSSYNEQFF.

This clonotype was detected only once. The chain employs TRBV3-1 and TRBJ1-5; D is unclear. This CDR3 spans 14 amino acids. Trimming left V 4 bases short and J 2 bases short, with 9 bases between. Germline CDR1 LGHDT, CDR2 YNNKEL (reference sequence). CDR3 DNA: TGTGCCAGCAGCCCAATTGGGGGCAATCAGCCCCAGCATTTT. Amino acid sequence: CASSPIGGNQPQHF.

The V gene is TRBV12-3 or TRBV12-4, the J gene TRBJ1-2; D is unresolved. The V gene lost 6 bases and the J gene lost 0 bases, with 11 bases spanning the gap. There are 14 residues in the CDR3. CDR3 residues: CASSRPSANYGYTF. CDR3 nucleotides: TGTGCCAGCAGCAGGCCCAGTGCTAACTATGGCTACACCTTC.

This clonotype was recorded once. A much larger clone is a single base away; this may be a read error. CDR3 amino acids: CATSRDPGCGETQYF. CDR3 sequence (DNA): TGTGCCACCAGCAGAGATCCAGGGTGTGGAGAGACCCAGTACTTC. V usage is TRBV15 and J usage is TRBJ2-5; D perhaps matches TRBD1 (5 bases). This CDR3 is built from 15 residues. Trimming left V 0 bases short and J 4 bases short, with 12 bases between. From germline, CDR1 is LNHNV and CDR2 YYDKDF (reference sequence).

In this sample, this clonotype turned up many times. The rearrangement uses TRBV11-3 and TRBJ2-3; D ambiguous. The CDR3 spans 12 residues. The V end lost 5 bases, the J end lost 4 bases, and 7 bases lay between the germline ends. CDR1 is SGHNT, CDR2 YENEEA, per germline. CDR3 DNA: TGTGCCAGCAGCCCCCCCGCAGATACGCAGTATTTT. Its translation: CASSPPADTQYF.

There are a few counts of this clonotype. V is TRBV2 and J is TRBJ2-7; the match to TRBD2 covers 11 bases. This CDR3 has 18 amino acids. The germline CDR1 and CDR2 sequences are SNHLY and FYNNEI. Trimming at V came to 5 bases and at J to 7 bases, leaving 19 bases not matched to a gene. The CDR3: CASSLPHRLAGSSWEQYF. The DNA of the CDR3 is TGTGCCAGCAGTCTCCCCCACAGACTAGCGGGGTCGTCCTGGGAGCAGTACTTC.

With regard to this clonotype: This may arise from a read error, as a much more abundant clone is one base away. This chain joins TRBV23-1 and TRBJ1-2, with no clear D. Being an ORF, TRBV23-1 has a function that is uncertain. The CDR3 extends over 9 amino acids. CDR3 nucleotide sequence: TGCTCCAGCAGGAGCGGCTACACCTTC. The encoded protein is CSSRSGYTF.

This clonotype was observed at least ten times. The chain recombines TRBV6-5 with TRBJ2-3; 9 bases map to TRBD2. There are 17 residues in the CDR3. Germline CDR1 is MNHEY and CDR2 is SVGAGI. Losses at the gene ends were 4 bases for V and 6 bases for J; bases not matched to a gene: 14. CDR3 loop: CASSSPRGGTSRDTQYF. The CDR3 bases are TGTGCCAGCAGTTCCCCCAGGGGGGGGACTAGCCGGGATACGCAGTATTTT.

The chain is built from TRBV29-1 and TRBJ1-3; TRBD1 is a possible D gene (6 bases). Germline CDR1 is SQVTM and CDR2 is ANQGSEA. Deletions cut 7 bases from V and 4 bases from J, with 14 bases between. This CDR3 has 13 amino acids. CDR3: CSANPGQGNTIYF. The CDR3 nucleotides read TGCAGCGCCAATCCGGGACAAGGAAACACCATATATTTT.

The gene calls are TRBV7-2 and TRBJ1-6; 10 bases agree with TRBD1. The CDR3 loop spans 15 amino acids. Germline CDR1 is SGHTA and CDR2 is FQGNSA. Trimming took 5 bases from V and 4 from J; bases not matched to a gene: 2. DNA for the CDR3: TGTGCCAGCAGCACGGGACAGGGGTATAATTCACCCCTCCACTTT. It specifies CASSTGQGYNSPLHF.

The rearrangement links TRBV4-1 to TRBJ2-1; 10 bases align to TRBD2. This CDR3 comprises 19 residues. The germline gives CDR1 MGHRA, CDR2 YSYEKL. The V gene end was trimmed by 0 bases and the J gene end by 0 bases; junction bases not matched to a gene: 8. CDR3 amino acids: CASSQDSATSGPSYNEQFF. The CDR3 bases are TGCGCCAGCAGCCAAGATAGCGCGACTAGCGGGCCCTCCTACAATGAGCAGTTCTTC.

CDR3 loop: CSAGAGAYNEQFF. The CDR3 region has the DNA TGCAGTGCTGGTGCGGGAGCGTACAATGAGCAGTTCTTC. The chain couples TRBV20-1 to TRBJ2-1, with 7 nucleotides matching TRBD2. Looked up from germline, CDR1 is DFQATT and CDR2 is SNEGSKA (reference sequence). This CDR3 region has 13 residues. J was trimmed by 4 bases and V by 5 bases; bases with no gene match: 5.

There are a few counts of this clonotype. This chain connects TRBV7-9 to TRBJ2-1; tentative D call: TRBD2 (5 bases). Germline V gene sequence: CDR1 SEHNR, CDR2 FQNEAQ (reference sequence). Trimming removed 1 base from V and 9 bases from J, with 10 bases in between. The CDR3 has 13 residues. The CDR3 region is CASSLEGGLEQFF. The CDR3, as DNA: TGTGCCAGCAGCTTAGAGGGCGGGCTTGAGCAGTTCTTC. Filled out from reference TRBV7-9 and TRBJ2-1, the complete variable domain reads DTGVSQNPRHKITKRGQNVTFRCDPISEHNRLYWYRQTLGQGPEFLTYFQNEAQLEKSRLLSDRFSAERPKGSFSTLEIQRTEQGDSAMYLCASSLEGGLEQFFGPGTRLTVL.

V and J are TRBV3-1 and TRBJ1-1; TRBD1 matches 8 bases. Unmatched junction bases numbered 10, after V lost 0 bases and J lost 4 bases. The germline V gene has CDR1 LGHDT and CDR2 YNNKEL (reference sequence). This CDR3 region has 17 residues. The CDR3 reads CASSQDGQGVRGTEAFF. Here the CDR3 DNA reads TGTGCCAGCAGCCAAGACGGACAGGGTGTGCGCGGCACTGAAGCTTTCTTT. Full variable domain (outside the CDR3, taken from reference TRBV3-1 and TRBJ1-1): DTAVSQTPKYLVTQMGNDKSIKCEQNLGHDTMYWYKQDSKKFLKIMFSYNNKELIINETVPNRFSPKSPDKAHLNLHINSLELGDSAVYFCASSQDGQGVRGTEAFFGQGTRLTVV.

The chain employs TRBV19 and TRBJ2-7; 11 bases line up with TRBD2. This CDR3 is built from 15 residues. V lost 5 bases and J lost 5; bases outside the gene matches: 8. The germline V gene has CDR1 LNHDA and CDR2 SQIVND (reference sequence). The CDR3 DNA sequence: TGTGCCAGTAGTTCAATAGCGGGAGGGTCCAACGAGCAGTACTTC. Translating gives CASSSIAGGSNEQYF. Looking up the rest from reference TRBV19 and TRBJ2-7 gives the full variable domain: DGGITQSPKYLFRKEGQNVTLSCEQNLNHDAMYWYRQDPGQGLRLIYYSQIVNDFQKGDIAEGYSVSREKKESFPLTVTSAQKNPTAFYLCASSSIAGGSNEQYFGPGTRLTVT.

The CDR3 coding sequence is TGCGCCAGCAGCCAAGATGGGGATTTCTCTGGAAACACCATATATTTT. Residues: CASSQDGDFSGNTIYF. The V gene is TRBV4-3, the J gene TRBJ1-3; D unclear. From germline, CDR1 is LGHNA and CDR2 YSLEER. The CDR3 consists of 16 residues. V lost 0 bases and J 0 bases, leaving 9 bases between the germline ends.

This clonotype has just a few counts. The V and J genes are TRBV4-2 and TRBJ2-6; possible D gene TRBD2, 6 bases. The germline CDR1 and CDR2 sequences are LGHNA and YNFKEQ. This CDR3 contains 17 residues. With 2 bases removed from V and 2 bases from J, the gap between germline ends came to 13 bases. The CDR3 loop is CASSQKGRGTGANVLTF. CDR3 nucleotide sequence: TGTGCCAGCAGCCAAAAAGGTCGGGGGACTGGGGCCAACGTCCTGACTTTC.

The chain joins TRBV6-5 to TRBJ2-3, with 11 positions matching TRBD1. The CDR3 spans 16 residues. Germline assignment: CDR1 MNHEY and CDR2 SVGAGI. V trimming: 2 bases; J trimming: 3 bases; junction bases outside the gene matches: 4. The CDR3 here is CASSYRTGGRTDTQYF. In DNA, the CDR3 is TGTGCCAGCAGTTACCGGACAGGGGGCCGGACAGATACGCAGTATTTT.

The V call is TRBV29-1, the J call TRBJ1-1; 7 bases are a match to TRBD1. V lost 6 bases and J lost 10; bases outside the gene matches: 11. The CDR3 runs 12 residues. The germline V gene has CDR1 SQVTM and CDR2 ANQGSEA. CDR3 residues: CSVPRDSVGAFF. The CDR3 DNA reads TGCAGCGTGCCCAGGGACAGTGTAGGAGCTTTCTTT.

This sequence joins TRBV6-5 and TRBJ2-7; possibly TRBD2 for D (5 bases). The CDR3 runs to 13 residues. Germline lookup yields CDR1 MNHEY and CDR2 SVGAGI. V was shortened by 6 bases and J by 3 bases, with 12 bases between the two germline ends. Written as DNA, the CDR3 is TGTGCCAGCAGCTCGATCGGGGTCTACGAGCAGTACTTC. This gives the protein CASSSIGVYEQYF.

This clonotype came up a few times. The chain links TRBV7-6 to TRBJ2-5; D ambiguous. CDR3 length equals 13 residues. Trimming removed 1 base at V and 1 base at J, with 4 bases between. Germline loops: CDR1 SGHVS, CDR2 FNYEAQ. CDR3 amino acids: CASSLESQETQYF. The CDR3 DNA follows: TGTGCCAGCAGCTTAGAATCCCAAGAGACCCAGTACTTC.

This clonotype was detected only a few times. This chain connects TRBV20-1 to TRBJ2-1; 7 bases are shared with TRBD2. J lost 2 bases, V lost 3 bases, and 10 bases had no gene match. Germline-derived CDR1 and CDR2 are DFQATT and SNEGSKA (reference sequence). This CDR3 is built from 16 residues. The CDR3: CSASKEAGIAYNEQFF. The DNA for the CDR3 is TGCAGTGCTAGTAAGGAAGCGGGGATCGCCTACAATGAGCAGTTCTTC.

The CDR3 bases are TGTGCCAGCAGCTTAACCGGGACCACTGAAGCTTTCTTT. This translates into CASSLTGTTEAFF. The chain employs TRBV7-9 and TRBJ1-1, with a weak D call TRBD1 (5 bases). Trimming stripped 2 bases from V and 4 bases from J, with 8 bases between. CDR1 and CDR2 (germline): SEHNR, FQNEAQ (reference sequence). CDR3 length: 13 amino acids.